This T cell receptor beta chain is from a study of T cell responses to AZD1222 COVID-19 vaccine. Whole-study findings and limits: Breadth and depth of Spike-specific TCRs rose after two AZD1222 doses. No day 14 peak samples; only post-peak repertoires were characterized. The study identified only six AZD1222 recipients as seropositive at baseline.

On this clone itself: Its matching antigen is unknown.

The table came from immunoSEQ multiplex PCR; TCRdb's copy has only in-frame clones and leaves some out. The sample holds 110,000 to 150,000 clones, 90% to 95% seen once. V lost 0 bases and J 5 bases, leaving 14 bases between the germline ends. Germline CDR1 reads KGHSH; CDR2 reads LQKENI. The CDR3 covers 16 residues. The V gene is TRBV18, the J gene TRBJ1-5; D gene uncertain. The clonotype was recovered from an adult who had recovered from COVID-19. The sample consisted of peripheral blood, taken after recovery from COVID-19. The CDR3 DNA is TGTGCCAGCTCACCACCGAAGAGTGGAGCGTATCAGCCCCAGCATTTT. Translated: CASSPPKSGAYQPQHF.